The 24 T cell receptor beta chains below were found in one sample sequenced in a study of cytomegalovirus exposure and HLA in healthy donors. Clones were sequenced by immunoSEQ multiplex PCR, and TCRdb holds only the in-frame ones, with some missing. The repertoire consists of roughly 73,000 clones, with around 94% occurring once and the leading ten covering about 1.6%. Sequencing was performed on PBMCs. These receptors all come from a man aged 18 to 30 in good health and CMV-seropositive.

This chain connects TRBV14 to TRBJ2-1; a possible D gene is TRBD2 (6 bases). Germline values: CDR1 SGHDN, CDR2 FVKESK. This CDR3 is 17 amino acids long. V was trimmed by 0 bases and J by 4 bases, leaving 16 bases between them. The DNA of the CDR3 is TGTGCCAGCAGCCAAGATACAACGGGAGTCGGTTACAATGAGCAGTTCTTC. Amino acids: CASSQDTTGVGYNEQFF.

For the CDR3, the DNA is TGTGCCCGCCGCCGGGCGGGGGGGGGCTTCAATCAGCCCCAGCATTTT. Translation gives CARRRAGGGFNQPQHF. This chain connects TRBV5-6 to TRBJ1-5, with a possible D match to TRBD1 (6 bases). This CDR3 has 16 residues. Trimming removed 10 bases from V and 3 bases from J, with 23 bases in between. Germline CDR1 SGHDT, CDR2 YYEEEE. The variable domain in full, with the rest retrieved from reference TRBV5-6 and TRBJ1-5, is DAGVTQSPTHLIKTRGQQVTLRCSPKSGHDTVSWYQQALGQGPQFIFQYYEEEERQRGNFPDRFSGHQFPNYSSELNVNALLLGDSALYLCARRRAGGGFNQPQHFGDGTRLSIL.

The V gene is TRBV10-3, the J gene TRBJ2-3, with D uncertain. V lost 0 bases to trimming and J lost 1 base, with 8 bases between them. This CDR3 is built from 15 residues. Germline lookup yields CDR1 ENHRY and CDR2 SYGVKD. CDR3 loop: CAISESTLGTDTQYF. The CDR3 DNA reads as TGTGCCATCAGTGAGTCGACTTTGGGCACAGATACGCAGTATTTT.

The rearrangement uses TRBV27 and TRBJ2-7; the match to TRBD2 covers 12 bases. V lost 5 bases, J lost 4 bases, and 6 bases stayed unmatched. This CDR3 contains 15 residues. The germline gives CDR1 MNHEY, CDR2 SMNVEV (reference sequence). Here the CDR3 DNA reads TGTGCCAGCAGTGTGACTAGCGGGAGACCATACGAGCAGTACTTC. This gives the protein CASSVTSGRPYEQYF.

A single count supports this clone. This sequence joins TRBV5-4 and TRBJ2-1; D uncertain. Germline CDR1 SGHNT, CDR2 YYREEE (reference sequence). The CDR3 has 11 residues. V was cut by 9 bases and J by 4 bases, with 8 bases left in between. The DNA of the CDR3 is TGTGCCACCCTGAGGTACAATGAGCAGTTCTTC. Its protein product is CATLRYNEQFF.

The chain employs TRBV21-1 and TRBJ2-1; the table calls TRBD2, which could not be checked here. TRBV21-1 is marked as a pseudogene. The CDR3 loop spans 15 amino acids. The CDR3 reads CASIQRTSPSDEQFF. The CDR3 nucleotides read TGTGCCAGCATTCAACGGACTAGTCCCTCCGATGAGCAGTTCTTC.

The chain recombines TRBV2 with TRBJ1-2, with a tentative D call TRBD1 (6 bases). Germline-derived CDR1 and CDR2 are SNHLY and FYNNEI. V was trimmed by 2 bases and J by 8 bases, leaving 15 bases between them. The CDR3 runs 14 residues. CDR3 sequence: CASSENRALQGYTF. CDR3 coding DNA: TGTGCCAGCAGTGAAAACAGGGCCCTACAGGGCTACACCTTC.

The chain couples TRBV5-1 to TRBJ1-4; D remains ambiguous. The CDR3 extends over 16 amino acids. In germline, CDR1 is SGHRS, CDR2 YFSETQ. Trimming pared 2 bases from V and 5 bases from J, leaving 16 bases between. CDR3 loop: CASSFSASPENEKLFF. DNA for the CDR3: TGCGCCAGCAGCTTTTCGGCGTCCCCGGAGAATGAAAAACTGTTTTTT.

The chain couples TRBV4-1 to TRBJ2-3; D is undetermined. V lost 3 bases and J 1 base, leaving 14 bases between the germline ends. Germline V gives CDR1 MGHRA, CDR2 YSYEKL. The CDR3 is 16 amino acids. In nucleotides, the CDR3 is TGCGCCAGCAGCCACTATGAGTCAGGCGGCACAGATACGCAGTATTTT. It codes for CASSHYESGGTDTQYF.

The chain has TRBV5-4 and TRBJ1-5; 8 bases are a match to TRBD1. Germline-derived CDR1 and CDR2 are SGHNT and YYREEE (reference sequence). The CDR3 sequence is 13 residues long. The trim removed 4 bases at V and 5 bases at J, leaving 2 bases unmatched. In DNA, the CDR3 is TGTGCCAGCAGCCTACAGGGGGATCAGCCCCAGCATTTT. It encodes CASSLQGDQPQHF.

The chain links TRBV28 to TRBJ2-5, with 7 nucleotides matching TRBD1. V dropped 5 bases and J dropped 3; count of bases not matched to a gene: 6. Germline V gene data show CDR1 as MDHEN and CDR2 as SYDVKM. This CDR3 has 14 amino acids. The CDR3 sequence: CASSPRTGKETQYF. Here the CDR3 DNA reads TGTGCCAGCAGTCCTCGGACAGGCAAAGAGACCCAGTACTTC.

This clone has just one count. The rearrangement links TRBV7-8 to TRBJ2-7; 7 nucleotides align to TRBD1. V shed 8 bases, J shed 10 bases, and the junction held 8 bases outside the gene matches. In germline, CDR1 is SGHVS, CDR2 FQNEAQ. The CDR3 loop spans 11 amino acids. The CDR3 sequence is CASEYRDSQYF. Written as DNA, the CDR3 is TGTGCCAGCGAATACCGGGACAGCCAGTACTTC. Looking up the rest from reference TRBV7-8 and TRBJ2-7 gives the full variable domain: GAGVSQSPRYKVAKRGQDVALRCDPISGHVSLFWYQQALGQGPEFLTYFQNEAQLDKSGLPSDRFFAERPEGSVSTLKIQRTQQEDSAVYLCASEYRDSQYFGPGTRLTVT.

The chain recombines TRBV19 with TRBJ1-1, with 8 bases aligning to TRBD1. V lost 6 bases, J lost 2 bases, and 5 bases stayed unmatched. This CDR3 is built from 14 residues. Germline V gene sequence: CDR1 LNHDA, CDR2 SQIVND (reference sequence). CDR3 in amino acids: CASRRTGLNTEAFF. The CDR3 bases are TGTGCCAGTAGACGGACAGGGCTTAACACTGAAGCTTTCTTT.

The chain recombines TRBV28 with TRBJ2-1, with D possibly being TRBD1 (6 bases). Trimming stripped 3 bases from V and 4 bases from J, with 10 bases between. Germline lookup yields CDR1 MDHEN and CDR2 SYDVKM. CDR3 length: 14 residues. Here the CDR3 reads CASSFQGTYNEQFF. CDR3 DNA sequence: TGTGCCAGCAGTTTCCAGGGGACATACAATGAGCAGTTCTTC.

CDR3 amino acids: CASSERGAGRRSSTDTQYF. The CDR3 DNA sequence: TGTGCCAGCAGTGAAAGAGGAGCGGGCAGGCGGAGTAGCACAGATACGCAGTATTTT. This rearrangement joins TRBV6-1 to TRBJ2-3; tentatively, D is TRBD2 (6 bases). The CDR3 consists of 19 residues. The V end lost 2 bases, the J end lost 0 bases, and 21 bases lay between the germline ends. CDR1 is MNHNS, CDR2 SASEGT, per germline.

This clone was found once. CDR3 in amino acids: CASSSTGAAQVNGYTF. The DNA of the CDR3 is TGTGCCAGCAGCTCGACAGGGGCGGCTCAAGTGAATGGCTACACCTTC. The rearrangement links TRBV28 to TRBJ1-2; 8 bases align to TRBD1. CDR1 and CDR2 from the germline V gene are MDHEN and SYDVKM. V dropped 6 bases and J dropped 6; count of bases not matched to a gene: 15. This CDR3 is built from 16 residues.

V is TRBV11-3 and J is TRBJ2-5; 7 bases map to TRBD2. CDR3 length equals 14 residues. V shed 7 bases, J shed 9 bases, and the junction held 14 bases outside the gene matches. The germline gives CDR1 SGHNT, CDR2 YENEEA. The DNA for the CDR3 is TGTGCCAGCAACATGGGGGGGGTAATAAGGGCCCAGTACTTC. It translates to CASNMGGVIRAQYF.

The genes are TRBV4-1 and TRBJ1-5, with a weak D call TRBD1 (5 bases). Trimming cost V 1 base and J 2 bases, with 9 bases left between them. The germline V gene encodes CDR1 MGHRA and CDR2 YSYEKL. The CDR3 loop spans 15 amino acids. CDR3 nucleotide sequence: TGCGCCAGCAGCCAAGGGGGACTACGCAATCAGCCCCAGCATTTT. Protein sequence: CASSQGGLRNQPQHF.

This sequence joins TRBV6-6 and TRBJ2-7, with TRBD1 as a possible D gene (6 bases). The CDR3 is 15 amino acids. CDR1 is MNHNY, CDR2 SVGAGI, per germline (reference sequence). Trimming removed 7 bases from V and 3 bases from J, with 19 bases in between. CDR3 bases: TGTGCCAGCACCCTAACGGACAGTTCACTCTACGAGCAGTACTTC. Encoded protein: CASTLTDSSLYEQYF.

The rearrangement joins TRBV5-1 to TRBJ2-5; 7 bases are a match to TRBD2. This CDR3 region has 14 residues. J gave up 5 bases and V 3 bases, and 7 bases lay outside the gene matches. Germline CDR1 is SGHRS and CDR2 is YFSETQ. The CDR3 DNA reads as TGCGCCAGCAGCTCTGGGGGAGCGGGGGAGACCCAGTACTTC. It codes for CASSSGGAGETQYF.

V and J are TRBV19 and TRBJ1-5; tentative D call: TRBD1 (5 bases). The CDR3 contains 13 residues. Germline values: CDR1 LNHDA, CDR2 SQIVND (reference sequence). V was clipped by 1 base and J by 7 bases, with 8 bases between them. In DNA, the CDR3 is TGTGCCAGTAGTATAGGCAGGGAACAGCCCCAGCATTTT. Its protein product is CASSIGREQPQHF.

This clone showed up just a few times. The chain is built from TRBV29-1 and TRBJ1-1, with D maybe TRBD1 (6 bases). The length of the CDR3 is 10 residues. V was pared by 3 bases and J by 10 bases, with 9 bases between. Germline V gene lookup returns CDR1 SQVTM and CDR2 ANQGSEA. CDR3 amino acids: CSVDRGAAFF. The CDR3 coding sequence is TGCAGCGTTGACCGGGGGGCAGCTTTCTTT. Full variable domain (rest looked up from reference TRBV29-1 and TRBJ1-1): SAVISQKPSRDICQRGTSLTIQCQVDSQVTMMFWYRQQPGQSLTLIATANQGSEATYESGFVIDKFPISRPNLTFSTLTVSNMSPEDSSIYLCSVDRGAAFFGQGTRLTVV.

This clone was counted a single time. This chain uses TRBV30 with TRBJ1-5; possibly TRBD1 for D (6 bases). CDR1 and CDR2 (germline): GTSNPN, SVGIG (reference sequence). This CDR3 region has 15 residues. Trimming stripped 3 bases from V and 3 bases from J, with 15 bases between. The CDR3 DNA reads as TGTGCCTGGAGCCTTCTCGGACAGTCCAATCAGCCCCAGCATTTT. Encoded protein: CAWSLLGQSNQPQHF.

CDR3 bases: TGTGCCAGCAGCCCCTATGTGTCCACCGGGGAGCTGTTTTTT. Encoded protein: CASSPYVSTGELFF. This rearrangement joins TRBV28 to TRBJ2-2, with no clear D. V shed 6 bases and J shed 4 bases, with 12 bases lying between them. The CDR3 is 14 residues long. The germline CDR1 and CDR2 sequences are MDHEN and SYDVKM.